The TCR beta chain under discussion was sequenced for a study of blood T cell repertoires in COVID-19. Study information: Sample material is recorded as cDNA or gDNA derived from T cells, B-cell-depleted T cells, or PBMCs.

CDR1 and CDR2 from the germline V gene are KGHSH and LQKENI. After removal of 5 bases from V and 4 bases from J, the junction contained 8 bases not matched to a gene. The CDR3 runs to 15 residues. Across 20 to 25 US areas, participants ranged in age from about 18 to 90 years. Cohort 3 recovered donors had two negative PCRs, clearance, or symptom resolution. Profiling relied on immunoSEQ multiplex PCR, and the TCRdb table lists in-frame clones only, not all of them. This sample has 330,000 or so clones, with about 87% found just once. The clonotype originates from a man younger than 45 who had recovered from COVID-19. The gene calls are TRBV18 and TRBJ2-3; 8 nucleotides agree with TRBD1. The sequenced sample consisted of PBMCs or T cells enriched from blood (not recorded which). The CDR3 is CASSTTGVRPDTQYF. DNA of the CDR3: TGTGCCAGCTCAACGACAGGGGTAAGGCCAGATACGCAGTATTTT. Drawing the rest from reference TRBV18 and TRBJ2-3, the complete variable domain is NAGVMQNPRHLVRRRGQEARLRCSPMKGHSHVYWYRQLPEEGLKFMVYLQKENIIDESGMPKERFSAEFPKEGPSILRIQQVVRGDSAAYFCASSTTGVRPDTQYFGPGTRLTVL.